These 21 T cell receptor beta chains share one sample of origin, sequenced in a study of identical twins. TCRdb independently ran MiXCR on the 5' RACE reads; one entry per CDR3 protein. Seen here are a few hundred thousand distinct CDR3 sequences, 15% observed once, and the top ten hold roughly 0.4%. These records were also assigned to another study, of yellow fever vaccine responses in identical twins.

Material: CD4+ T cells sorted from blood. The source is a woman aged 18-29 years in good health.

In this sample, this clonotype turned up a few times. The CDR3 DNA is TGTGCCAGCAGCTTGAGGCTAGCGGGCCACAATGAGCAGTTCTTC. Residues: CASSLRLAGHNEQFF. This chain connects TRBV5-6 to TRBJ2-1; 8 nucleotides line up with TRBD2. The germline V gene encodes CDR1 SGHDT and CDR2 YYEEEE. The CDR3 covers 15 residues. Losses at the gene ends were 1 base for V and 5 bases for J; bases not matched to a gene: 5.

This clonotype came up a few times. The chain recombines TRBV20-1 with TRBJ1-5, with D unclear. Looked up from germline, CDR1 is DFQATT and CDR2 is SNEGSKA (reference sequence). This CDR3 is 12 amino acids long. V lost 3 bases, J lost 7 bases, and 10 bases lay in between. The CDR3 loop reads CSARSKDQPQHF. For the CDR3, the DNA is TGCAGTGCTAGGTCAAAGGACCAGCCCCAGCATTTT.

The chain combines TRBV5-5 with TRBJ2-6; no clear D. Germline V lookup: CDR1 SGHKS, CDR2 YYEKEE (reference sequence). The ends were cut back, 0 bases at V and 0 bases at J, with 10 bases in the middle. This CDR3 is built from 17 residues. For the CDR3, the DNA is TGTGCCAGCAGCTTGGCGACGTTGCTCTCTGGGGCCAACGTCCTGACTTTC. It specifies CASSLATLLSGANVLTF.

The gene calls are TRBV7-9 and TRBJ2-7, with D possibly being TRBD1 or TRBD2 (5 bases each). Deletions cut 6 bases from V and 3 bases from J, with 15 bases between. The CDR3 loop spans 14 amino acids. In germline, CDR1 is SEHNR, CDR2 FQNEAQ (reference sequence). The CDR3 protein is CASRPSGSYYEQYF. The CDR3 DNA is TGTGCCAGCAGGCCTTCAGGGAGCTACTACGAGCAGTACTTC.

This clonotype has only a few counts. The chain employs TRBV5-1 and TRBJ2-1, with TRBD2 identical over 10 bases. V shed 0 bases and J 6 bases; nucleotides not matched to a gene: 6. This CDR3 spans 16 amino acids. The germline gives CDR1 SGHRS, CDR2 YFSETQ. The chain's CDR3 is CASSLASGRAINEQFF. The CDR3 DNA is TGCGCCAGCAGCTTGGCGAGCGGGAGGGCCATCAATGAGCAGTTCTTC.

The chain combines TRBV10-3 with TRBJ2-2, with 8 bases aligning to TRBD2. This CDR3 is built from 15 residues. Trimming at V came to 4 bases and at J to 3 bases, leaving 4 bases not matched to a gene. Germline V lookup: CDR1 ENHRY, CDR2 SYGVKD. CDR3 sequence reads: CAISGSGGDTGELFF. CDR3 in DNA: TGTGCCATCAGTGGAAGCGGGGGAGACACCGGGGAGCTGTTTTTT.

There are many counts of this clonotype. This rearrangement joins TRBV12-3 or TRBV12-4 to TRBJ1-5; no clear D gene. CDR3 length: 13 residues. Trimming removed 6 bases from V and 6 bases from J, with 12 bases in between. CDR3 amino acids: CASRSWVGQPQHF. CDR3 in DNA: TGTGCCAGCAGGTCCTGGGTGGGTCAGCCCCAGCATTTT.

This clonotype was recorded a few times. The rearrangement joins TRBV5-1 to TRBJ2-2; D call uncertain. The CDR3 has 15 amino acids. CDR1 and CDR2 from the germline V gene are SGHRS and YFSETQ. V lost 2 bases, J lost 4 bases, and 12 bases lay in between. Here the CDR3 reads CASSLQLTVTGELFF. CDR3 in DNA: TGCGCCAGCAGCTTACAGCTAACAGTCACCGGGGAGCTGTTTTTT.

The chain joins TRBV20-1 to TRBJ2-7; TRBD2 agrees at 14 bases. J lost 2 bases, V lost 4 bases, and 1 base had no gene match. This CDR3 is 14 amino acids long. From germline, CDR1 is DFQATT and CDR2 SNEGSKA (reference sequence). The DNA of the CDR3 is TGCAGTGCTATGGGACTAGCGGGGGCCTACGAGCAGTACTTC. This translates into CSAMGLAGAYEQYF.

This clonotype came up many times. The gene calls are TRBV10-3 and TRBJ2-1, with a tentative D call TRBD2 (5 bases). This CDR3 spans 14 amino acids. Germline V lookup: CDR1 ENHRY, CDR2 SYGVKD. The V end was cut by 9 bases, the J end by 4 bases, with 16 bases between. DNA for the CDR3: TGTGCCATGAACCGGGATTTAGGGTACAATGAGCAGTTCTTC. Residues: CAMNRDLGYNEQFF.

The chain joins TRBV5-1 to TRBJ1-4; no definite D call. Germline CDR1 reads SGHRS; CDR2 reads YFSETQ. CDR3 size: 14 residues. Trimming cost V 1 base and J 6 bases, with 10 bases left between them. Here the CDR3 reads CASSLSGVDEKLFF. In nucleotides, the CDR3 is TGCGCCAGCAGCTTGTCTGGGGTTGATGAAAAACTGTTTTTT.

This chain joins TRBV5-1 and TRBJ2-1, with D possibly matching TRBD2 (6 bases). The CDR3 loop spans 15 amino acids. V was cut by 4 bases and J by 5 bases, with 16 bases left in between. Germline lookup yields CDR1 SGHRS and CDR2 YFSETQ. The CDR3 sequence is CASSQYRGNNNEQFF. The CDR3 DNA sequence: TGCGCCAGCAGCCAGTACCGCGGGAATAACAATGAGCAGTTCTTC.

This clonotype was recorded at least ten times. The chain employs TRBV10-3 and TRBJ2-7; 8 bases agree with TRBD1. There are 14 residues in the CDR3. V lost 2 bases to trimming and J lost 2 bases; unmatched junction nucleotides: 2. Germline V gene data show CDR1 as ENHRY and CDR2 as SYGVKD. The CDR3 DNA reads TGTGCCATCAGTGAGGGCAGGGGGCCCTACGAGCAGTACTTC. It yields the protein CAISEGRGPYEQYF.

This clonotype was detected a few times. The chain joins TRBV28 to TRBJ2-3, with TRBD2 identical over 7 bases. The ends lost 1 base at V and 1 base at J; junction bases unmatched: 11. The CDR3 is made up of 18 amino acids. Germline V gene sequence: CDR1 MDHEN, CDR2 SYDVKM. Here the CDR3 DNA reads TGTGCCAGCAGTTTATCTGAGCGGGGAGTCCTCCGCACAGATACGCAGTATTTT. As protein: CASSLSERGVLRTDTQYF.

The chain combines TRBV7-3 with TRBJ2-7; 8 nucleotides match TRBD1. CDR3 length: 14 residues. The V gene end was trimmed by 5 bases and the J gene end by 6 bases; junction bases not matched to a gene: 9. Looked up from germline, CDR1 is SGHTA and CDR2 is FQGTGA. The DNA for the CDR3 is TGTGCCAGCAGCCCCTCGGGACAGGCGGTCGAGCAGTACTTC. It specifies CASSPSGQAVEQYF.

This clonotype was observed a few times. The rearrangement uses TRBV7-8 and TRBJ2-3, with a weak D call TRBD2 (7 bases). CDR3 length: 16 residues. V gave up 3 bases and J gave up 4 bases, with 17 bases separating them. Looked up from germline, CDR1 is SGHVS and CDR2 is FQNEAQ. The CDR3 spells CASSFGPWGGPDTQYF. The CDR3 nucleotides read TGTGCCAGCAGCTTTGGTCCCTGGGGGGGGCCAGATACGCAGTATTTT.

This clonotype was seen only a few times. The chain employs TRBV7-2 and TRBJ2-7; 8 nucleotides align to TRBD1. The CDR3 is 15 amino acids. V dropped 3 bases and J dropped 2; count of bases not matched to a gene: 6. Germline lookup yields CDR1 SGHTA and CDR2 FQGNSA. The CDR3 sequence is CASSLGGQATYEQYV. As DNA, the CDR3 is TGTGCCAGCAGCTTGGGGGGACAGGCGACCTACGAGCAGTACGTC.

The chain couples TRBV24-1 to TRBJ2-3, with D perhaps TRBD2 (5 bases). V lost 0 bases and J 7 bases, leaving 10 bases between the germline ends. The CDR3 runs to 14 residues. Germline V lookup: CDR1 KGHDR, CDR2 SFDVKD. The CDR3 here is CATSDLRGLHTQYF. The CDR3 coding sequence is TGTGCCACCAGTGATTTGCGAGGGCTCCATACGCAGTATTTT.

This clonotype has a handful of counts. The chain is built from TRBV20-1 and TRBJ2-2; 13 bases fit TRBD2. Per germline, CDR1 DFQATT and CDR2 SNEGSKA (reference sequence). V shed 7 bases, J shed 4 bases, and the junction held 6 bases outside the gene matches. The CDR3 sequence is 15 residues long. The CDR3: CSGTSGGRGTGELFF. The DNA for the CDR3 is TGCAGTGGGACTAGCGGGGGCCGGGGCACCGGGGAGCTGTTTTTT.

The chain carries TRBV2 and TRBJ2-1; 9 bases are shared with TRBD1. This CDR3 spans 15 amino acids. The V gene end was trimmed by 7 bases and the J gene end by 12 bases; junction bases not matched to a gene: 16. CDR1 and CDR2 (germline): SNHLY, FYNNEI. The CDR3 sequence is CASIPDRGGDPGQFF. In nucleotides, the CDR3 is TGTGCCAGCATCCCGGACAGGGGAGGGGACCCGGGGCAGTTCTTC.

For the CDR3, the DNA is TGTGCCAGCAGTCAACAGGGGGCGGCAGATACGCAGTATTTT. Its translation is CASSQQGAADTQYF. This chain links TRBV12-3 or TRBV12-4 with TRBJ2-3, with TRBD1 matching 9 bases. The V segment lost 5 bases and the J segment 4 bases; nucleotides outside the gene matches: 4. The CDR3 contains 14 residues.